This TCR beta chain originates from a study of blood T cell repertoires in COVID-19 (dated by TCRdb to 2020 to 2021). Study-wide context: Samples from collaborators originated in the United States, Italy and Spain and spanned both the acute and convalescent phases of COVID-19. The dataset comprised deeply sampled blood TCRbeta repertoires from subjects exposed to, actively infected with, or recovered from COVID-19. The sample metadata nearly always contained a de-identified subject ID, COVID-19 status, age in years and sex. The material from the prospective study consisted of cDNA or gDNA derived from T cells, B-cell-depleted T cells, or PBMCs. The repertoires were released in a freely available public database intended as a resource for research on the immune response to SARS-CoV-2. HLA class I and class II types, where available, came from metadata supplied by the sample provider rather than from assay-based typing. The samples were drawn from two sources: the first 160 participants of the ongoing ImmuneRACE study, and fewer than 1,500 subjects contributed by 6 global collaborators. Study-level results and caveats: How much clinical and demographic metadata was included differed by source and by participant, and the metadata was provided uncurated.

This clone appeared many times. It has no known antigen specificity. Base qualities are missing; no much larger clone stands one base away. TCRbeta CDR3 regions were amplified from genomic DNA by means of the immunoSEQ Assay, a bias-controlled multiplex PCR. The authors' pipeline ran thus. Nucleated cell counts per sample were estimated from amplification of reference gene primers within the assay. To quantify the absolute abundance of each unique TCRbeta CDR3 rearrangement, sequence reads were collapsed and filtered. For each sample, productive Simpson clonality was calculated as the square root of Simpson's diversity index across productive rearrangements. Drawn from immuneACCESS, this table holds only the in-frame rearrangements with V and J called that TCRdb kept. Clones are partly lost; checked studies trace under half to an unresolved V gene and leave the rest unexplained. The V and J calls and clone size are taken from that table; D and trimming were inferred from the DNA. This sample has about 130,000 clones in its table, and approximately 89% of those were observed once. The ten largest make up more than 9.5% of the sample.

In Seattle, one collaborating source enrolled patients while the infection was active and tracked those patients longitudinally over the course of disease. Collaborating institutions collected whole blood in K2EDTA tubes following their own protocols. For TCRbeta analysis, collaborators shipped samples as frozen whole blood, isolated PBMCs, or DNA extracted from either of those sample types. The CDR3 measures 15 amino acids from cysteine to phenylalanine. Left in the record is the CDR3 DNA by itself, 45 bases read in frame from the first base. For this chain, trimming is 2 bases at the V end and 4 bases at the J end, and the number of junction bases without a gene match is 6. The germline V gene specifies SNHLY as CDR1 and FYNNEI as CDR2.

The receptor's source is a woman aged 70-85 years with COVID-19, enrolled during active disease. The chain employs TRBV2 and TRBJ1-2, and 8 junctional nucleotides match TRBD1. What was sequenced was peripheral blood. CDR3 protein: CASSESRDRGYGYTF. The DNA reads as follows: TGTGCCAGCAGTGAATCCCGAGACAGGGGCTATGGCTACACCTTC.